Sequencing of this T cell receptor beta chain was carried out in a study of T cell clonotyping in hematopoietic cell transplantation. Study overall: Cytoreduction preceded collection of pretransplant recipient samples. Study outcomes and limitations: Pathologically expanded recipient clonotypes increased progressively from day 30 to day 180 as diversity fell. Few recipient clonotypes overlapped donors; over 95% were de novo at given depth.

The germline V and J ends were trimmed by 6 bases and 7 bases, with 6 bases remaining between them. The CDR3 sequence is 10 residues long. Germline V gives CDR1 SNHLY, CDR2 FYNNEI. Remarks on this clone: As yet, its antigen is unknown.

Documented time point: recipient sample about 28 days before transplant, after cytoreduction. Blood collection times were about day -28 and days 30, 100, 180 posttransplant. Sequenced by immunoSEQ multiplex PCR; TCRdb stores in-frame clones only, minus some. Of about 50,000 clones in the sample, 70% to 90% are singletons; the top ten hold 5.9%. The source was peripheral blood mononuclear cells, collected before stem cell transplant. This TCR was sampled from a man aged 55-75 years with biphenotypic leukemia. Some clones in this sample may be carry-over from other donors' samples. The chain joins TRBV2 to TRBJ1-2; D ambiguous. The CDR3 loop reads CASRTGGYTF. The CDR3 region has the DNA TGTGCCAGCAGGACTGGTGGCTACACCTTC.